Shown below are 13 T cell receptor beta chains from a single sample sequenced in a study of long-term antiretroviral therapy in people with HIV. They ran version v3.0 of the immunoSEQ assay at survey level. This table comes from immunoSEQ multiplex PCR, and its TCRdb copy is limited to in-frame clones, with some not included. The data show 30,000 to 40,000 clones, approximately 85% seen once. The specimen comprised unsorted PBMCs, sampled about 3.4 years after starting antiretroviral therapy. The receptor set was obtained from a man in his late teens or twenties with HIV.

As DNA, the CDR3 is TGTGCCAGCAGTACTAGCGGGTTACAAGAGACCCAGTACTTC. It encodes CASSTSGLQETQYF. The chain couples TRBV7-9 to TRBJ2-5, with 9 bases fitting TRBD2. This CDR3 comprises 14 residues. CDR1 is SEHNR and CDR2 is FQNEAQ in the germline V gene (reference sequence). V was pared by 6 bases and J by 2 bases, with 4 bases of the junction left unmatched.

V is TRBV4-2 and J is TRBJ1-1; D perhaps matches TRBD1 (6 bases). CDR1 LGHNA and CDR2 YNFKEQ come from the germline V gene. The CDR3 sequence is 14 residues long. V was clipped by 0 bases and J by 10 bases, with 15 bases between them. The CDR3 nucleotides are TGTGCCAGCAGCCAAGACAGGGGCTATGCCCCAGCTTTCTTT. This codes for CASSQDRGYAPAFF.

This chain connects TRBV2 to TRBJ2-7; D is unclear. This CDR3 contains 13 residues. Trimming cost V 8 bases and J 0 bases, with 11 bases left between them. Looked up from germline, CDR1 is SNHLY and CDR2 is FYNNEI. CDR3: CASQTRSSYEQYF. The CDR3 coding sequence is TGTGCCAGCCAGACGAGGAGCTCCTACGAGCAGTACTTC.

The rearrangement joins TRBV9 to TRBJ1-5; no definite D call. The germline gives CDR1 SGDLS, CDR2 YYNGEE. This CDR3 has 14 residues. Trimming shortened V by 2 bases and J by 7 bases, and 13 bases separated the two germline ends. For the CDR3, the DNA is TGTGCCAGCAGCGTTGGGCAGGTCGGGCAGCCCCAGCATTTT. This translates into CASSVGQVGQPQHF.

The rearrangement links TRBV11-2 to TRBJ1-5; maybe TRBD1 (5 bases). With 5 bases removed from V and 0 bases from J, the gap between germline ends came to 8 bases. Germline V gene lookup returns CDR1 SGHAT and CDR2 FQNNGV. The CDR3 has 14 amino acids. The CDR3 is CASSPGISNQPQHF. In nucleotides, the CDR3 is TGTGCCAGCAGCCCAGGGATTAGCAATCAGCCCCAGCATTTT.

This chain links TRBV19 with TRBJ2-2; TRBD1 is a possible D gene (6 bases). The CDR3 length is 15 residues. In germline, CDR1 is LNHDA, CDR2 SQIVND (reference sequence). Trimming removed 4 bases from V and 4 bases from J, with 13 bases in between. CDR3 nucleotides: TGTGCCAGTAGTAGTTTGGGGGCGGCCACCGGGGAGCTGTTTTTT. It codes for CASSSLGAATGELFF.

The gene calls are TRBV12-5 and TRBJ1-1; D ambiguous. This CDR3 region has 16 residues. Germline lookup yields CDR1 LGHNT and CDR2 FRNRAP. V was trimmed by 2 bases and J by 0 bases, leaving 13 bases between them. The CDR3 sequence is CASGLTQTLLNTEAFF. CDR3 nucleotides: TGTGCTAGTGGTTTGACCCAGACACTATTGAACACTGAAGCTTTCTTT.

This clone was found a few times. CDR3 sequence reads: CASSPLGTYGYTF. The CDR3 DNA follows: TGTGCCAGCAGCCCTTTGGGAACCTATGGCTACACCTTC. The chain couples TRBV7-9 to TRBJ1-2; D gene ambiguous. This CDR3 has 13 residues. The V gene's germline CDR1 is SEHNR and CDR2 FQNEAQ (reference sequence). V was pared by 5 bases and J by 4 bases, with 11 bases between.

V is TRBV11-2 and J is TRBJ1-1; 8 nucleotides line up with TRBD1. From germline, CDR1 is SGHAT and CDR2 FQNNGV. With 7 bases clipped from V and 1 base from J, the junction kept 8 bases outside the gene matches. This CDR3 region has 15 residues. This CDR3 is CASKKIRGRNTEAFF. The CDR3 region has the DNA TGTGCCAGCAAGAAAATCAGGGGGCGGAACACTGAAGCTTTCTTT.

V is TRBV7-6 and J is TRBJ2-3, with D hard to call. The CDR3 sequence is 17 residues long. Per the germline V gene, CDR1 is SGHVS and CDR2 is FNYEAQ. Trimming removed 5 bases at V and 2 bases at J, with 20 bases between. The CDR3 loop reads CASSPLREAEITDTQYF. In DNA form, the CDR3 reads TGTGCCAGCAGCCCGCTGAGAGAGGCGGAAATCACAGATACGCAGTATTTT.

This clone was detected only once. The chain recombines TRBV28 with TRBJ2-7; 9 bases are a match to TRBD2. The germline gives CDR1 MDHEN, CDR2 SYDVKM. The CDR3 has 17 amino acids. The junction had 13 bases not matched to a gene; V was cut back by 3 bases and J by 4 bases. The CDR3 DNA follows: TGTGCCAGCAGTTTGGGGGCTCCGGGACTAGCAGGGTACGAGCAGTACTTC. This sequence encodes CASSLGAPGLAGYEQYF.

The chain couples TRBV5-1 to TRBJ1-6; D is unclear. Germline values: CDR1 SGHRS, CDR2 YFSETQ. With 2 bases removed from V and 5 bases from J, the gap between germline ends came to 5 bases. This CDR3 spans 13 amino acids. CDR3 in DNA: TGCGCCAGCAGCTTAATCCATAATTCACCCCTCCACTTT. It encodes CASSLIHNSPLHF.

The J gene is TRBJ1-1, the V gene TRBV7-6, with D unresolved. Germline CDR1 is SGHVS and CDR2 is FNYEAQ. The CDR3 totals 11 residues. V lost 6 bases, J lost 8 bases, and 10 bases lay in between. The CDR3, as DNA: TGTGCCAGCAGGTCCACTGGAGAAGCTTTCTTT. Translation: CASRSTGEAFF. The full variable domain, in which reference TRBV7-6 and TRBJ1-1 provide the parts outside the CDR3, is GAGVSQSPRYKVTKRGQDVALRCDPISGHVSLYWYRQALGQGPEFLTYFNYEAQQDKSGLPNDRFSAERPEGSISTLTIQRTEQRDSAMYRCASRSTGEAFFGQGTRLTVV.